One T cell receptor beta chain is described in this entry. Its cognate antigen is unknown. Sequencing of TCR beta was undertaken in CD8+ and CD4+ T cells derived from blood. Germline V gene sequence: CDR1 MNHEY, CDR2 SMNVEV (reference sequence). V dropped 5 bases and J dropped 8; count of bases not matched to a gene: 13. The CDR3 sequence is 16 residues long. The data stem from a study of CD8 T cells in Susac syndrome. Notes on the study in general: It was acknowledged in the study that its TCR sequencing and HLA analysis involved a relatively small number of individuals.

The authors reverse transcribed roughly 0.5 to 1 ug RNA with random hexamers. TCR beta CDR3 was amplified by immunoSEQ covering 54 Vbeta and 13 Jbeta. TCRdb reprocessed the immunoSEQ multiplex PCR reads with MiXCR, giving one entry per CDR3 protein. The data hold about 80,000 distinct CDR3 sequences, with about 94% observed a single time. Sequenced: CD8+ T cells from PBMCs. This chain connects TRBV27 to TRBJ2-1; 9 nucleotides agree with TRBD1. This sequence originates from a human donor in good health. The CDR3 here is CASSPRTGATRDEQFF. CDR3 sequence (DNA): TGTGCCAGCAGTCCACGGACAGGGGCTACGAGGGATGAGCAGTTCTTC.